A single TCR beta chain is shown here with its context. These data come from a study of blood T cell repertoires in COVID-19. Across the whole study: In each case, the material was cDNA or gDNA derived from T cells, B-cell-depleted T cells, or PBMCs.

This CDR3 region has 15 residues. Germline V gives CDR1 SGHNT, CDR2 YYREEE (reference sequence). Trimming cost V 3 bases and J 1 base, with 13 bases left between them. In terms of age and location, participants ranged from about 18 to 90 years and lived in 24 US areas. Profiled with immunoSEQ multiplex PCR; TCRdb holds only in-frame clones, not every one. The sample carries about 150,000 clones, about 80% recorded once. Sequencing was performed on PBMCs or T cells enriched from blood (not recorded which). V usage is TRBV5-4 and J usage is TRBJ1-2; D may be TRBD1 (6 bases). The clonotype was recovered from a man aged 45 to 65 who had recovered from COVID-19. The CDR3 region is CASSSPDRFNYGYTF. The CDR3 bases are TGTGCCAGCAGCTCCCCCGACAGGTTTAACTATGGCTACACCTTC.